These 32 T cell receptor beta chains were sequenced from one sample in a study of shared clonotypes between healthy human individuals. Data came from immunoSEQ multiplex PCR; TCRdb stores just in-frame clones and leaves some out. The table lists approximately 97,000 clones, under 80% of them singletons. Sequences were obtained from memory CD8+ T cells sorted from blood. Subset reported: CD45RO+ cells pooled with CCR7-negative TemRA cells. Every receptor here comes from a man younger than 45 in good health.

This chain links TRBV7-8 with TRBJ1-5, with D hard to call. Trimming removed 2 bases from V and 7 bases from J, with 15 bases in between. Germline-derived CDR1 and CDR2 are SGHVS and FQNEAQ. The CDR3 contains 15 residues. The CDR3 DNA follows: TGTGCCAGCAGCTTACAGCGGAGTTATCGACAGCCCCAGCATTTT. It codes for CASSLQRSYRQPQHF.

The chain employs TRBV2 and TRBJ1-2, with a tentative D call TRBD1 (5 bases). This CDR3 region has 11 residues. From germline, CDR1 is SNHLY and CDR2 FYNNEI. Between the trimmed V and J ends, which lost 5 bases and 8 bases, there was a span of 9 bases. As DNA, the CDR3 is TGTGCCAGCAGTATCGCAGGGGGCTACACCTTC. As protein: CASSIAGGYTF. The full variable domain, rest sourced from reference TRBV2 and TRBJ1-2, is EPEVTQTPSHQVTQMGQEVILRCVPISNHLYFYWYRQILGQKVEFLVSFYNNEISEKSEIFDDQFSVERPDGSNFTLKIRSTKLEDSAMYFCASSIAGGYTFGSGTRLTVV.

This chain joins TRBV9 and TRBJ2-5, with 10 bases aligning to TRBD2. Germline V gives CDR1 SGDLS, CDR2 YYNGEE. V lost 4 bases and J lost 4; bases outside the gene matches: 7. CDR3 length equals 15 residues. The CDR3 region is CASSISGRASETQYF. The CDR3 nucleotides are TGTGCCAGCAGCATCAGCGGGAGGGCCTCAGAGACCCAGTACTTC.

CDR3 in DNA: TGTGCCAGCAGCGACACCCACGAGCAGTACTTC. It specifies CASSDTHEQYF. V gene TRBV7-2 combines with J gene TRBJ2-7; D unresolved. Germline loops: CDR1 SGHTA, CDR2 FQGNSA. V was shortened by 5 bases and J by 5 bases, with 7 bases between the two germline ends. This CDR3 is 11 amino acids long.

The J gene is TRBJ2-7, the V gene TRBV5-1, with 11 positions matching TRBD2. The CDR3 sequence is 16 residues long. The V and J ends lost 4 bases and 7 bases, in that order; junction bases with no gene match: 13. CDR1 SGHRS and CDR2 YFSETQ come from the germline V gene. The CDR3 DNA reads TGCGCCAGCAGCCAACTAGGGACTAGCGGCCTCCAGGAGCAGTACTTC. It specifies CASSQLGTSGLQEQYF. Full variable domain (rest looked up from reference TRBV5-1 and TRBJ2-7): KAGVTQTPRYLIKTRGQQVTLSCSPISGHRSVSWYQQTPGQGLQFLFEYFSETQRNKGNFPGRFSGRQFSNSRSEMNVSTLELGDSALYLCASSQLGTSGLQEQYFGPGTRLTVT.

The V gene is TRBV7-9, the J gene TRBJ2-7; TRBD1 matches at 9 bases. With 6 bases clipped from V and 2 bases from J, the junction kept 14 bases outside the gene matches. The CDR3 length is 17 residues. Germline V gene sequence: CDR1 SEHNR, CDR2 FQNEAQ (reference sequence). As DNA, the CDR3 is TGTGCCAGCAGACCCACCTATAGGGGACAGGGCACCTACGAGCAGTACTTC. It yields the protein CASRPTYRGQGTYEQYF.

The chain links TRBV5-1 to TRBJ2-3; a possible D gene is TRBD2 (7 bases). From germline, CDR1 is SGHRS and CDR2 YFSETQ. This CDR3 comprises 14 residues. Deletions cut 4 bases from V and 7 bases from J, with 16 bases between. The CDR3 region has the DNA TGCGCCAGCAGCCCCGGGGGGCAGGCGAATACGCAGTATTTT. This encodes CASSPGGQANTQYF.

In DNA, the CDR3 is TGCGCCAGCAGCTCAGGACAGGCGACCACCGGGGAGCTGTTTTTT. This encodes CASSSGQATTGELFF. The chain joins TRBV5-1 to TRBJ2-2, with 7 bases fitting TRBD1. The CDR3 is 15 residues long. The junction had 6 bases not matched to a gene; V was cut back by 3 bases and J by 4 bases. Per germline, CDR1 SGHRS and CDR2 YFSETQ.

Worth noting for this clone: This may come from a read error, since a much larger clone is one base off. The identical CDR3 is also encoded by other nucleotide sequences in the sample. The chain joins TRBV6-4 to TRBJ2-3; 10 nucleotides align to TRBD2. Germline CDR1 MRHNA, CDR2 SNTAGT. V was clipped by 5 bases and J by 0 bases; unmatched bases: 2. This CDR3 is 15 amino acids long. The CDR3 loop reads CASSLTSGSTDTQYF. Here the CDR3 DNA reads TGTGCCAGCAGTCTGACTAGCGGGAGCACAGATACGCAGTATTTT.

The chain is built from TRBV15 and TRBJ1-5; possibly TRBD1 for D (5 bases). The length of the CDR3 is 16 residues. Germline V gives CDR1 LNHNV, CDR2 YYDKDF (reference sequence). V was trimmed by 0 bases and J by 2 bases, leaving 11 bases between them. CDR3 coding DNA: TGTGCCACCAGCAGAGAAAGGACATTAGGCAATCAGCCCCAGCATTTT. Its protein is CATSRERTLGNQPQHF.

The chain combines TRBV2 with TRBJ2-3, with 10 bases that match TRBD1. The CDR3 consists of 16 residues. Germline V CDR1 and CDR2: SNHLY, FYNNEI. V gave up 8 bases and J gave up 5 bases; unmatched junction bases: 13. DNA for the CDR3: TGTGCCAGCGGGGATGAGACAGGGGGCGTAAGAGATACGCAGTATTTT. Translating gives CASGDETGGVRDTQYF.

This sequence joins TRBV10-3 and TRBJ2-6; TRBD2 matches at 11 bases. V gave up 6 bases and J gave up 0 bases; unmatched junction bases: 7. The germline gives CDR1 ENHRY, CDR2 SYGVKD. The CDR3 is 18 amino acids. CDR3 amino acids: CAISGLAGLDSGANVLTF. CDR3 nucleotide sequence: TGTGCCATCAGCGGACTAGCGGGCTTGGACTCTGGGGCCAACGTCCTGACTTTC.

This rearrangement joins TRBV5-4 to TRBJ2-1, with TRBD2 matching 11 bases. V shed 4 bases, J shed 3 bases, and the junction held 9 bases outside the gene matches. The CDR3 runs 17 residues. Germline CDR1 is SGHNT and CDR2 is YYREEE (reference sequence). The CDR3 bases are TGTGCCAGCAGCCCAACGCCCGGGACTAGCGGCTACAATGAGCAGTTCTTC. Protein product: CASSPTPGTSGYNEQFF.

The chain recombines TRBV5-5 with TRBJ2-7, with no clear D. The germline gives CDR1 SGHKS, CDR2 YYEKEE (reference sequence). Trimming stripped 0 bases from V and 2 bases from J, with 12 bases between. The CDR3 consists of 15 residues. The CDR3: CASSLAWQETYEQYF. CDR3 in DNA: TGTGCCAGCAGCTTGGCCTGGCAGGAAACCTACGAGCAGTACTTC.

The chain is built from TRBV28 and TRBJ2-5; D is possibly TRBD1 (7 bases). The germline CDR1 and CDR2 sequences are MDHEN and SYDVKM. The CDR3 has 16 residues. Trimming removed 7 bases at V and 4 bases at J, with 22 bases between. The CDR3 nucleotides read TGTGCCAGCACTCACGACGTTCAGGGGGGTAGAGAGACCCAGTACTTC. It yields the protein CASTHDVQGGRETQYF.

The chain combines TRBV6-1 with TRBJ1-1; D might be TRBD1 (6 bases). V lost 6 bases and J 0 bases, leaving 20 bases between the germline ends. There are 17 residues in the CDR3. Germline assignment: CDR1 MNHNS and CDR2 SASEGT. The CDR3 loop is CASRERDRRFMNTEAFF. In nucleotides, the CDR3 is TGTGCCAGCAGGGAAAGAGACAGGCGATTTATGAACACTGAAGCTTTCTTT.

V is TRBV9 and J is TRBJ2-3; TRBD1 is a possible D gene (6 bases). V was cut by 0 bases and J by 8 bases, with 25 bases left in between. Germline assignment: CDR1 SGDLS and CDR2 YYNGEE. The CDR3 totals 18 residues. The CDR3 sequence is CASSVGGDKGVRSGTQYF. Here the CDR3 DNA reads TGTGCCAGCAGCGTAGGAGGGGACAAGGGGGTTAGATCCGGTACGCAGTATTTT. Complete variable domain (other parts from reference TRBV9 and TRBJ2-3): DSGVTQTPKHLITATGQRVTLRCSPRSGDLSVYWYQQSLDQGLQFLIQYYNGEERAKGNILERFSAQQFPDLHSELNLSSLELGDSALYFCASSVGGDKGVRSGTQYFGPGTRLTVL.

This rearrangement joins TRBV28 to TRBJ1-5, with D possibly TRBD1 on 5 matching bases. With 10 bases removed from V and 0 bases from J, the gap between germline ends came to 19 bases. The length of the CDR3 is 16 residues. Germline assignment: CDR1 MDHEN and CDR2 SYDVKM. Written as DNA, the CDR3 is TGTGCCACCTTTTCCCGCTCGACAGATAGCAATCAGCCCCAGCATTTT. It yields the protein CATFSRSTDSNQPQHF.

The rearrangement joins TRBV30 to TRBJ1-5; 7 positions agree with TRBD1. CDR1 is GTSNPN, CDR2 SVGIG, per germline (reference sequence). The length of the CDR3 is 16 residues. Losses at the gene ends were 2 bases for V and 1 base for J; bases not matched to a gene: 8. The CDR3 spells CAWSSRRGGSNQPQHF. The CDR3 DNA reads TGTGCCTGGAGTTCTCGCAGGGGGGGAAGCAATCAGCCCCAGCATTTT.

The chain combines TRBV6-5 with TRBJ2-1; TRBD1 matches at 12 bases. CDR1 is MNHEY, CDR2 SVGAGI, per germline. The CDR3 has 14 residues. V lost 5 bases to trimming and J lost 8 bases; unmatched junction nucleotides: 4. The CDR3, as DNA: TGTGCCAGCAGTCCCGGGACAGGGGGCTATGAGCAGTTCTTC. This codes for CASSPGTGGYEQFF.

This chain links TRBV25-1 with TRBJ2-2; D tentatively reads TRBD1 or TRBD2 (5 bases each). The germline CDR1 and CDR2 sequences are MGHDK and SYGVNS. The V gene lost 6 bases and the J gene lost 2 bases, with 10 bases spanning the gap. This CDR3 contains 14 residues. The CDR3 loop is CASSGTVNTGELFF. CDR3 coding DNA: TGTGCCAGCAGCGGGACGGTAAACACCGGGGAGCTGTTTTTT. Full variable domain (remainder filled in from reference TRBV25-1 and TRBJ2-2): EADIYQTPRYLVIGTGKKITLECSQTMGHDKMYWYQQDPGMELHLIHYSYGVNSTEKGDLSSESTVSRIRTEHFPLTLESARPSHTSQYLCASSGTVNTGELFFGEGSRLTVL.

This clone was found a few times. The chain joins TRBV4-3 to TRBJ2-2; no definite D call. The CDR3 has 13 amino acids. Trimming pared 1 base from V and 9 bases from J, leaving 9 bases between. Germline loops: CDR1 LGHNA, CDR2 YSLEER. The CDR3 spells CASSQGEVRELFF. The CDR3 DNA sequence: TGCGCCAGCAGCCAAGGCGAAGTCAGGGAGCTGTTTTTT.

The rearrangement links TRBV7-6 to TRBJ2-5; 9 nucleotides match TRBD2. Germline CDR1 reads SGHVS; CDR2 reads FNYEAQ. This CDR3 is 17 amino acids long. V shed 0 bases, J shed 5 bases, and the junction held 10 bases outside the gene matches. Here the CDR3 reads CASSLAVAGGPGETQYF. Written as DNA, the CDR3 is TGTGCCAGCAGCTTAGCTGTGGCGGGAGGGCCGGGGGAGACCCAGTACTTC.

The chain has TRBV7-9 and TRBJ1-1; 8 bases agree with TRBD1. The CDR3 loop spans 14 amino acids. J lost 8 bases, V lost 5 bases, and 10 bases had no gene match. Germline V gene data show CDR1 as SEHNR and CDR2 as FQNEAQ (reference sequence). DNA for the CDR3: TGTGCCAGCAGCCGACAGGGGAGGGTTCTGGAAGCTTTCTTT. Its protein product is CASSRQGRVLEAFF.

A few counts support this clone. A much larger clone is a single base away; this may be a read error. Other DNA sequences from this sample encode an identical CDR3 as well. The rearrangement joins TRBV6-1 to TRBJ2-1, with 12 bases aligning to TRBD2. The CDR3 sequence is 15 residues long. The J segment lost 6 bases and the V segment lost 2 bases, leaving 2 bases of the junction unmatched. CDR1 and CDR2 (germline): MNHNS, SASEGT. CDR3 sequence reads: CASSELAGGPNEQFF. DNA of the CDR3: TGTGCCAGCAGTGAACTAGCGGGAGGGCCCAATGAGCAGTTCTTC.

The chain recombines TRBV7-9 with TRBJ2-2; D is unresolved. V was clipped by 1 base and J by 1 base, with 10 bases between them. Germline CDR1 reads SEHNR; CDR2 reads FQNEAQ (reference sequence). The CDR3 is made up of 16 amino acids. The CDR3 reads CASSLGQTWNTGELFF. CDR3 nucleotides: TGTGCCAGCAGCTTAGGACAAACTTGGAACACCGGGGAGCTGTTTTTT.

The chain couples TRBV7-6 to TRBJ2-7; D possibly corresponds to TRBD1 (6 bases). CDR3 length: 15 residues. CDR1 and CDR2 from the germline V gene are SGHVS and FNYEAQ. The V end lost 3 bases, the J end lost 2 bases, and 14 bases lay between the germline ends. The CDR3 region has the DNA TGTGCCAGCAGCTTCGCAACAGGGAGAACCTACGAGCAGTACTTC. This sequence encodes CASSFATGRTYEQYF.

The CDR3 is CASSTRQGSFYEQYF. For the CDR3, the DNA is TGTGCCAGCAGTACCCGACAGGGGAGTTTCTACGAGCAGTACTTC. The chain links TRBV27 to TRBJ2-7; TRBD1 agrees at 8 bases. There are 15 residues in the CDR3. Unmatched junction bases numbered 9, after V lost 5 bases and J lost 3 bases. Per the germline V gene, CDR1 is MNHEY and CDR2 is SMNVEV (reference sequence).

This clone has a handful of counts. The chain has TRBV27 and TRBJ2-3; D is unresolved. Germline CDR1 is MNHEY and CDR2 is SMNVEV (reference sequence). Deletions cut 10 bases from V and 8 bases from J, with 10 bases between. CDR3 length equals 10 residues. CDR3 nucleotides: TGTGCCACCGGCCTGGGTACGCAGTATTTT. It translates to CATGLGTQYF.

In this sample, this clone turned up many times. The chain carries TRBV5-4 and TRBJ1-4; D ambiguous. Trimming left V 4 bases short and J 4 bases short, with 14 bases between. Germline loops: CDR1 SGHNT, CDR2 YYREEE (reference sequence). The CDR3 has 15 amino acids. DNA of the CDR3: TGTGCCAGCAGCCAGGATATCGGCGTTAATGAAAAACTGTTTTTT. Translated: CASSQDIGVNEKLFF.

V and J are TRBV5-6 and TRBJ2-7; possibly TRBD2 for D (5 bases). V was shortened by 3 bases and J by 3 bases, with 13 bases between the two germline ends. The CDR3 is made up of 14 amino acids. Germline CDR1 SGHDT, CDR2 YYEEEE. The CDR3 region is CASSWGDGGYEQYF. The CDR3 region has the DNA TGTGCCAGCAGCTGGGGAGACGGTGGCTACGAGCAGTACTTC. Full variable domain (remainder filled in from reference TRBV5-6 and TRBJ2-7): DAGVTQSPTHLIKTRGQQVTLRCSPKSGHDTVSWYQQALGQGPQFIFQYYEEEERQRGNFPDRFSGHQFPNYSSELNVNALLLGDSALYLCASSWGDGGYEQYFGPGTRLTVT.

This clone was seen at least ten times. CDR3 sequence: CASSGRGGPGNEQFF. The DNA for the CDR3 is TGCGCCAGCAGCGGACGAGGGGGACCAGGGAATGAGCAGTTCTTC. The chain employs TRBV5-1 and TRBJ2-1, with a weak D call TRBD1 (6 bases). Trimming removed 4 bases from V and 7 bases from J, with 18 bases in between. The CDR3 runs 15 residues. Per germline, CDR1 SGHRS and CDR2 YFSETQ. The variable domain in full, completed from reference TRBV5-1 and TRBJ2-1, reads KAGVTQTPRYLIKTRGQQVTLSCSPISGHRSVSWYQQTPGQGLQFLFEYFSETQRNKGNFPGRFSGRQFSNSRSEMNVSTLELGDSALYLCASSGRGGPGNEQFFGPGTRLTVL.